The next 17 T cell receptor beta chains were all read from a single sample in a study of T cells after somatic rescue of genetic block. Only in-frame clones appear in the TCRdb table, and some are missing; sequencing was by immunoSEQ multiplex PCR. Of 100,000 to 120,000 clones in the sample, approximately 90% were seen once. The source material was peripheral blood mononuclear cells (PBMCs). The receptors originated from a woman under 30.

This clone has only one observation. This chain links TRBV7-2 with TRBJ1-1, with D maybe TRBD1 (5 bases). This CDR3 region has 11 residues. Germline CDR1 reads SGHTA; CDR2 reads FQGNSA. V gave up 7 bases and J gave up 11 bases, with 14 bases separating them. The CDR3 loop is CASIYPGGAFF. The CDR3 coding sequence is TGTGCCAGCATCTATCCGGGGGGGGCTTTCTTT.

This rearrangement joins TRBV19 to TRBJ2-5; TRBD2 matches 9 bases. CDR1 LNHDA and CDR2 SQIVND come from the germline V gene (reference sequence). The CDR3 is 15 residues long. With V trimmed by 7 bases and J by 4 bases, 10 bases remained unmatched. This CDR3 reads CASNPRSGGRETQYF. As DNA, the CDR3 is TGTGCCAGTAACCCGCGGAGCGGGGGGAGAGAGACCCAGTACTTC.

This chain uses TRBV9 with TRBJ1-5; maybe TRBD1 (6 bases). CDR1 is SGDLS, CDR2 YYNGEE, per germline. The CDR3 contains 15 residues. Between the trimmed V and J ends, which lost 3 bases and 5 bases, there was a span of 15 bases. Here the CDR3 DNA reads TGTGCCAGCAGCGCGACAGGCGATACCTATCAGCCCCAGCATTTT. This translates into CASSATGDTYQPQHF.

This clone was seen only a few times. CDR3 sequence reads: CASSPQQEANYGYTF. CDR3 nucleotides: TGTGCCAGCTCACCACAGCAGGAAGCTAACTATGGCTACACCTTC. The chain links TRBV18 to TRBJ1-2; no firm D call. The CDR3 is made up of 15 amino acids. The germline V gene has CDR1 KGHSH and CDR2 LQKENI. V was trimmed by 1 base and J by 0 bases, leaving 9 bases between them.

The genes are TRBV19 and TRBJ2-7, with a possible D match to TRBD2 (5 bases). Trimming removed 1 base from V and 3 bases from J, with 13 bases in between. The CDR3 consists of 15 residues. Germline CDR1 is LNHDA and CDR2 is SQIVND (reference sequence). The CDR3 sequence: CASSIGAGGYYEQYF. CDR3 sequence (DNA): TGTGCCAGTAGTATAGGAGCTGGAGGCTACTACGAGCAGTACTTC.

This clone has just one count. The chain employs TRBV9 and TRBJ2-5, with D uncertain. Trimming left V 3 bases short and J 2 bases short, with 8 bases between. Germline V gene lookup returns CDR1 SGDLS and CDR2 YYNGEE. The CDR3 totals 13 residues. Here the CDR3 reads CASSAPGQETQYF. The CDR3 DNA reads TGTGCCAGCAGCGCTCCCGGGCAAGAGACCCAGTACTTC.

This chain uses TRBV29-1 with TRBJ2-2; no clear D gene. The CDR3 loop spans 14 amino acids. Per the germline V gene, CDR1 is SQVTM and CDR2 is ANQGSEA. V was cut by 7 bases and J by 1 base, with 13 bases left in between. The CDR3 loop reads CSAEILGNTGELFF. The CDR3 nucleotides read TGCAGCGCCGAGATCCTGGGGAACACCGGGGAGCTGTTTTTT.

V gene TRBV7-2 combines with J gene TRBJ1-3; 12 bases line up with TRBD1. This CDR3 is built from 16 residues. Germline V gene lookup returns CDR1 SGHTA and CDR2 FQGNSA. Trimming took 5 bases from V and 4 from J; bases not matched to a gene: 6. The CDR3 DNA is TGTGCCAGCAGCCCGGGACAGGGGGCGCCCGGAAACACCATATATTTT. Amino acids: CASSPGQGAPGNTIYF.

The count of this clone is one. The chain joins TRBV2 to TRBJ2-5, with D hard to call. This CDR3 spans 15 amino acids. The germline gives CDR1 SNHLY, CDR2 FYNNEI. V was trimmed by 1 base and J by 7 bases, leaving 16 bases between them. CDR3 DNA: TGTGCCAGCAGTGAAGGTTCGGTAGCCCCTGGGACCCAGTACTTC. Encoded protein: CASSEGSVAPGTQYF. Based on the CDR3 plus reference TRBV2 and TRBJ2-5, the full variable domain is EPEVTQTPSHQVTQMGQEVILRCVPISNHLYFYWYRQILGQKVEFLVSFYNNEISEKSEIFDDQFSVERPDGSNFTLKIRSTKLEDSAMYFCASSEGSVAPGTQYFGPGTRLLVL.

V gene TRBV7-3 combines with J gene TRBJ1-1; a possible D gene is TRBD1 (6 bases). V gave up 5 bases and J gave up 0 bases, with 10 bases separating them. The CDR3 runs to 14 residues. Germline values: CDR1 SGHTA, CDR2 FQGTGA. CDR3 sequence reads: CASSPGQMNTEAFF. As DNA, the CDR3 is TGTGCCAGCAGCCCGGGACAAATGAACACTGAAGCTTTCTTT.

This rearrangement joins TRBV5-4 to TRBJ1-1; no firm D call. Deletions cut 1 base from V and 8 bases from J, with 15 bases between. From germline, CDR1 is SGHNT and CDR2 YYREEE (reference sequence). This CDR3 spans 14 amino acids. CDR3 region: CASSLKRQTNEAFF. Here the CDR3 DNA reads TGTGCCAGCAGCTTGAAGCGCCAGACGAACGAAGCTTTCTTT. The full variable domain, rest sourced from reference TRBV5-4 and TRBJ1-1, is ETGVTQSPTHLIKTRGQQVTLRCSSQSGHNTVSWYQQALGQGPQFIFQYYREEENGRGNFPPRFSGLQFPNYSSELNVNALELDDSALYLCASSLKRQTNEAFFGQGTRLTVV.

This clone occurred once. The CDR3: CASSTGTGQLNEQYF. DNA for the CDR3: TGTGCCAGCAGCACGGGGACAGGGCAGTTAAACGAGCAGTACTTC. The rearrangement links TRBV11-1 to TRBJ2-7; 9 nucleotides line up with TRBD1. The CDR3 has 15 amino acids. The ends lost 5 bases at V and 5 bases at J; junction bases unmatched: 10. CDR1 and CDR2 from the germline V gene are SGHAT and FQDESV (reference sequence).

V gene TRBV30 combines with J gene TRBJ1-4; weak D call: TRBD1 (6 bases). Trimming removed 2 bases at V and 5 bases at J, with 15 bases between. This CDR3 is built from 15 residues. Looked up from germline, CDR1 is GTSNPN and CDR2 is SVGIG (reference sequence). As DNA, the CDR3 is TGTGCCTGGAGTCCCTGGGGGCAGTACAATGAAAAACTGTTTTTT. Translation: CAWSPWGQYNEKLFF.

A word on this clone: In the same sample, other DNA sequences code for this CDR3. The CDR3 here is CASSVVAGGTDTQYF. The CDR3 nucleotides are TGTGCCAGCAGCGTAGTAGCGGGGGGTACAGATACGCAGTATTTT. The rearrangement joins TRBV9 to TRBJ2-3; the match to TRBD2 covers 10 bases. Germline-derived CDR1 and CDR2 are SGDLS and YYNGEE. The CDR3 sequence is 15 residues long. The J segment lost 3 bases and the V segment lost 0 bases, leaving 1 base of the junction unmatched. The full variable domain, completed using reference TRBV9 and TRBJ2-3, is DSGVTQTPKHLITATGQRVTLRCSPRSGDLSVYWYQQSLDQGLQFLIQYYNGEERAKGNILERFSAQQFPDLHSELNLSSLELGDSALYFCASSVVAGGTDTQYFGPGTRLTVL.

The gene calls are TRBV7-3 and TRBJ2-6; 8 nucleotides match TRBD1. The CDR3 is made up of 17 amino acids. J was trimmed by 2 bases and V by 6 bases; bases with no gene match: 9. CDR1 is SGHTA, CDR2 FQGTGA, per germline. The DNA for the CDR3 is TGTGCCAGCAGAAAGACAGGGGCGGTGGCTGGGGCCAACGTCCTGACTTTC. Its translation: CASRKTGAVAGANVLTF.

The CDR3: CASSFVLAGALSSYNEQFF. CDR3 bases: TGTGCCAGCAGCTTCGTACTAGCGGGGGCCCTAAGCTCCTACAATGAGCAGTTCTTC. The chain joins TRBV13 to TRBJ2-1, with 11 bases that match TRBD2. Germline V gene sequence: CDR1 PRHDT, CDR2 FYEKMQ (reference sequence). The CDR3 spans 19 residues. With V trimmed by 3 bases and J by 0 bases, 10 bases remained unmatched. Full variable domain (missing parts from reference TRBV13 and TRBJ2-1): AAGVIQSPRHLIKEKRETATLKCYPIPRHDTVYWYQQGPGQDPQFLISFYEKMQSDKGSIPDRFSAQQFSDYHSELNMSSLELGDSALYFCASSFVLAGALSSYNEQFFGPGTRLTVL.

The chain employs TRBV18 and TRBJ1-1, with TRBD1 matching 7 bases. CDR1 and CDR2 from the germline V gene are KGHSH and LQKENI. This CDR3 has 15 amino acids. Unmatched junction bases numbered 4, after V lost 1 base and J lost 2 bases. The CDR3 here is CASSPQGQHNTEAFF. The CDR3 DNA reads as TGTGCCAGCTCACCACAGGGACAGCACAACACTGAAGCTTTCTTT.